This T cell receptor (beta chain) was obtained from a study of CD8 T cells in ankylosing spondylitis. Overall study results and limits: Within matched ankylosing spondylitis synovial fluid, disease-linked clones were reportedly significantly enriched. Earlier literature documents some of the motif variants in reactive arthritis synovial fluid and blood.

A note on this clonotype: Its antigen is unidentified.

Making the TCR beta libraries involved quantitative 5'-RACE with molecular barcodes. TCRdb reprocessed the 5' RACE reads via MiXCR and lists one record per CDR3 protein. The profile shows about 250,000 distinct CDR3 sequences, 15% to 20% of them singletons. The receptor was derived from a male donor with ankylosing spondylitis or in good health (not recorded which). The sequencing sample was made of blood, either unsorted or a sorted T cell fraction (not recorded which).

CDR3 region: CASSHVTSMNNEQFF. The DNA for the CDR3 is TGCGCCAGCAGCCACGTGACTAGCATGAACAATGAGCAGTTCTTC. This chain uses TRBV4-1 with TRBJ2-1; the match to TRBD2 covers 7 bases. With V trimmed by 3 bases and J by 5 bases, 7 bases remained unmatched. The V gene's germline CDR1 is MGHRA and CDR2 YSYEKL. This CDR3 contains 15 residues.